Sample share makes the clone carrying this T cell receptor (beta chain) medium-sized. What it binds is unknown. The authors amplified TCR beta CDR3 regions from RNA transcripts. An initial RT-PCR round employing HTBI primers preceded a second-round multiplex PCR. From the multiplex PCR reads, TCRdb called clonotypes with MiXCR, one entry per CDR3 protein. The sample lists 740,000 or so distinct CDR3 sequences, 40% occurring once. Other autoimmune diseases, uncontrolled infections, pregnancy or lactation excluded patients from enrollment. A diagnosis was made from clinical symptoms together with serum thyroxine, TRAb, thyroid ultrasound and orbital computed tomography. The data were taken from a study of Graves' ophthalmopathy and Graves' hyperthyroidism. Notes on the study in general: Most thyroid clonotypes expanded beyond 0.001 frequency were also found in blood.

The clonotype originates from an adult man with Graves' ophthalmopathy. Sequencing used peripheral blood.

The CDR3 DNA sequence: TGCGCCAGCAGTGACACCTATAATTCACCCCTCCACTTT. Translating gives CASSDTYNSPLHF. The chain links TRBV10-1 to TRBJ1-6; no definite D call. V lost 3 bases and J lost 2, with 2 bases in between. This CDR3 has 13 residues. Germline assignment: CDR1 WNHNN and CDR2 SYGVQD (reference sequence).